The rows below give T cell receptor beta chains drawn from one sample of a study of blood T cell repertoires in COVID-19. TCRdb keeps only in-frame clones here, not all; method: immunoSEQ multiplex PCR. The table has 400,000 to 500,000 clones, roughly 90% seen once. The sequenced sample was PBMCs or T cells enriched from blood (not recorded which). The receptors were sampled from a woman between 35 and 50 years old who had recovered from COVID-19. Each CDR3 is given without its conserved first and last residue. The size of a clone is reported for some rows only, either as once, few or many, or as a class for expanded clones.

>TRBJ2-7|TRBV4-1|.
ASSRQEVGYEQY
>TRBJ2-2|TRBV21-1|.
ASTTRETTDETGELF
>TRBJ2-1|TRBV7-6|.
ASSLGTSGNEQF
>TRBJ2-2|TRBV12-5|.
ASGHAVGGELF
>TRBJ2-3|TRBV15|.
ATSSPGTSIDTQY
>TRBJ2-1|TRBV5-1|.
ASSLAVARGYNEQF
>TRBJ1-3|TRBV24-1|.
ATSDRDRTGANTIY
>TRBJ1-5|TRBV29-1|.
SVEGGVGQPQH
>TRBJ1-5|TRBV19|.
ASRPTGGNQPQH
>TRBJ2-1|TRBV10-1|few
ASSSGGPWGEQF
>TRBJ2-7|TRBV11-2|.
ASSLETSGRFNEQY
>TRBJ1-5|TRBV5-8|.
ASTINSHNQPQH
>TRBJ2-5|TRBV20-1|.
SARGGETQY
>TRBJ2-7|TRBV19|.
ASSMRQHPYEQY
>TRBJ1-5|TRBV5-1|many
ASSLSPQGTNQPQH
>TRBJ1-2|TRBV4-3|.
ASSQDGRTASPNYGYT
>TRBJ2-2|TRBV27|.
ASSFSIYWDGGRTGELF
>TRBJ2-7|TRBV10-1|.
ASSVGTSGSQQY
>TRBJ2-3|TRBV5-6|.
ASSLQGRGDTQY
>TRBJ2-2|TRBV2|.
ASRPRQTTGELF
>TRBJ1-2|TRBV15|.
ATSRAGQGAGYT
>TRBJ1-2|TRBV11-2|.
ASSLGRGWTNYGYT